The source of this T cell receptor beta chain is a study of blood T cells in healthy people across ages. Study-level results: Older age coincided with a roughly linear decline in TCR beta diversity per million T cells.

V lost 4 bases, J lost 5 bases, and 10 bases stayed unmatched. The CDR3 is made up of 16 amino acids. Germline CDR1 and CDR2: LGHDT and YNNKEL (reference sequence). On this clonotype itself: The target antigen is unknown.

A second PCR, run for roughly 7 to 11 cycles, used a sample-barcoded 5' primer plus a J-beta primer mix. The template-switch adaptor, which had 12 random nucleotides, put a tag on each cDNA molecule. TCRdb re-called the 5' RACE reads through MiXCR, storing one row per CDR3 protein. Of 1.5 million to 1.8 million distinct CDR3 sequences detected, 40% to 45% appear once; the ten largest clones hold less than 5%. Healthy Caucasian individuals from Russia aged about 6 to 100 were enrolled as donors. This chain uses TRBV3-1 with TRBJ2-5; the match to TRBD2 covers 10 bases. The clonotype was recovered from a woman aged 18-29 years in good health. Material for sequencing was blood. This chain's CDR3 is CASSRGGLAVPETQYF. The CDR3 bases are TGTGCCAGCAGCCGAGGAGGACTAGCGGTTCCTGAGACCCAGTACTTC.